These 24 T cell receptor beta chains were all obtained from the same sample, sequenced in a study of blood T cell repertoires in COVID-19. Clones were sequenced by immunoSEQ multiplex PCR, and TCRdb holds only the in-frame ones, with some missing. The sample has 270,000 or so clones; approximately 91% are singletons. The sample comprised PBMCs or T cells enriched from blood (not recorded which). These receptors came from a woman between 40 and 55 years old with acute COVID-19.

The chain recombines TRBV7-9 with TRBJ1-4; D uncertain. CDR3 length: 15 residues. Per the germline V gene, CDR1 is SEHNR and CDR2 is FQNEAQ (reference sequence). V was clipped by 5 bases and J by 7 bases, with 17 bases between them. CDR3 loop: CASSRREGAGEKLFF. The CDR3 nucleotides read TGTGCCAGCAGCAGAAGGGAGGGCGCGGGTGAAAAACTGTTTTTT.

The chain has TRBV19 and TRBJ2-7, with 9 bases lining up with TRBD1. Germline-derived CDR1 and CDR2 are LNHDA and SQIVND (reference sequence). This CDR3 region has 15 residues. J lost 3 bases, V lost 5 bases, and 8 bases had no gene match. This CDR3 is CASSATGTGIYEQYF. The DNA of the CDR3 is TGTGCCAGTAGTGCCACCGGGACAGGGATCTACGAGCAGTACTTC. The variable domain in full, with the rest retrieved from reference TRBV19 and TRBJ2-7, is DGGITQSPKYLFRKEGQNVTLSCEQNLNHDAMYWYRQDPGQGLRLIYYSQIVNDFQKGDIAEGYSVSREKKESFPLTVTSAQKNPTAFYLCASSATGTGIYEQYFGPGTRLTVT.

The chain is built from TRBV7-8 and TRBJ1-4; D is perhaps TRBD1 (5 bases). CDR3 length equals 12 residues. The germline V and J ends were trimmed by 11 bases and 7 bases, with 14 bases remaining between them. Germline V gene data show CDR1 as SGHVS and CDR2 as FQNEAQ. CDR3 DNA sequence: TGTGCCGTGCGGGGGGGAAGTGAAAAACTGTTTTTT. Its translation is CAVRGGSEKLFF.

J is TRBJ2-2 and V is TRBV3-1 (or the pseudogene TRBV3-2), with TRBD2 identical over 8 bases. The CDR3 spans 17 residues. V dropped 3 bases and J dropped 1; count of bases not matched to a gene: 7. The germline CDR1 and CDR2 sequences are LGHDT and YNNKEL (reference sequence). CDR3 protein: CASSQIALAGNTGELFF. The CDR3 DNA reads as TGTGCCAGCAGCCAGATCGCCCTAGCGGGGAACACCGGGGAGCTGTTTTTT.

V is TRBV18 and J is TRBJ2-3; D is uncertain. The CDR3 is 16 residues long. V lost 0 bases to trimming and J lost 0 bases, with 10 bases between them. CDR1 is KGHSH and CDR2 is LQKENI in the germline V gene. The CDR3 sequence: CASSPPSHHSTDTQYF. CDR3 in DNA: TGTGCCAGCTCACCACCTAGCCACCACAGCACAGATACGCAGTATTTT.

J is TRBJ2-2 and V is TRBV5-4; D may be TRBD2 (6 bases). The length of the CDR3 is 16 residues. Trimming left V 0 bases short and J 1 base short, with 10 bases between. The germline V gene encodes CDR1 SGHNT and CDR2 YYREEE (reference sequence). The CDR3: CASSLGAGMNTGELFF. The CDR3 DNA reads TGTGCCAGCAGCTTGGGAGCGGGCATGAACACCGGGGAGCTGTTTTTT.

The chain is built from TRBV6-2 or TRBV6-3 and TRBJ2-7, with TRBD2 matching 11 bases. V shed 5 bases and J 3 bases; nucleotides not matched to a gene: 6. The germline V gene has CDR1 MNHEY and CDR2 SVGEGT. The CDR3 spans 15 residues. This CDR3 reads CASSDGTSGNYEQYF. In DNA, the CDR3 is TGTGCCAGCAGTGACGGGACTAGCGGTAACTACGAGCAGTACTTC.

The chain has TRBV15 and TRBJ1-1; weak D call: TRBD1 (6 bases). There are 18 residues in the CDR3. Trimming left V 0 bases short and J 2 bases short, with 19 bases between. CDR1 is LNHNV and CDR2 is YYDKDF in the germline V gene (reference sequence). The CDR3 spells CATSRDPPRTGINTEAFF. CDR3 bases: TGTGCCACCAGCAGAGATCCCCCAAGAACAGGGATAAACACTGAAGCTTTCTTT.

The J gene is TRBJ1-1, the V gene TRBV6-1; 8 bases fit TRBD1. Germline V gene lookup returns CDR1 MNHNS and CDR2 SASEGT. Trimming took 3 bases from V and 1 from J; bases not matched to a gene: 4. The CDR3 extends over 15 amino acids. CDR3 bases: TGTGCCAGCAGTGACAGGGGGCTGGCGAACACTGAAGCTTTCTTT. Protein: CASSDRGLANTEAFF.

V and J are TRBV5-1 and TRBJ2-2; TRBD2 agrees at 12 bases. The CDR3 is 15 residues long. Germline CDR1 reads SGHRS; CDR2 reads YFSETQ. The V segment lost 4 bases and the J segment 4 bases; nucleotides outside the gene matches: 2. CDR3 DNA: TGCGCCAGCAGCACGACTAGCGGGAGCACCGGGGAGCTGTTTTTT. This sequence encodes CASSTTSGSTGELFF.

J is TRBJ2-3 and V is TRBV30, with 9 bases matching TRBD2. Germline V gene lookup returns CDR1 GTSNPN and CDR2 SVGIG (reference sequence). The ends lost 2 bases at V and 6 bases at J; junction bases unmatched: 6. The CDR3 totals 14 residues. The CDR3 spells CAWSSGTSRDTQYF. The CDR3 bases are TGTGCCTGGAGTTCCGGGACTAGCCGGGATACGCAGTATTTT.

This clone was recorded once. This rearrangement joins TRBV9 to TRBJ2-1; 8 nucleotides align to TRBD2. CDR1 SGDLS and CDR2 YYNGEE come from the germline V gene. Unmatched junction bases numbered 4, after V lost 2 bases and J lost 3 bases. The CDR3 is made up of 15 amino acids. The CDR3 DNA reads TGTGCCAGCAGCGTTAGCGGGACCTTCTACAATGAGCAGTTCTTC. Protein: CASSVSGTFYNEQFF.

V usage is TRBV29-1 and J usage is TRBJ2-3, with D perhaps TRBD2 (7 bases). Germline CDR1 SQVTM, CDR2 ANQGSEA. This CDR3 has 16 residues. V was shortened by 6 bases and J by 9 bases, with 28 bases between the two germline ends. The CDR3 nucleotides are TGCAGCGTAGAGGCAAAATTTGGGGGGGCAGGGCGCACGCAGTATTTT. This translates into CSVEAKFGGAGRTQYF.

V usage is TRBV5-1 and J usage is TRBJ2-3, with D maybe TRBD2 (6 bases). The CDR3 contains 15 residues. V shed 2 bases and J shed 3 bases, with 13 bases lying between them. CDR1 SGHRS and CDR2 YFSETQ come from the germline V gene. In DNA, the CDR3 is TGCGCCAGCAGCTTTTCCGGGAGAGGAACAGATACGCAGTATTTT. Translating gives CASSFSGRGTDTQYF.

V gene TRBV9 combines with J gene TRBJ2-5, with a tentative D call TRBD2 (6 bases). The length of the CDR3 is 14 residues. Germline V gene sequence: CDR1 SGDLS, CDR2 YYNGEE. Trimming removed 0 bases at V and 2 bases at J, with 8 bases between. The chain's CDR3 is CASSVEEGQETQYF. The CDR3 DNA is TGTGCCAGCAGCGTAGAGGAGGGGCAAGAGACCCAGTACTTC.

This clone was found once. The rearrangement uses TRBV19 and TRBJ1-1; TRBD1 might be the D (6 bases). The CDR3 runs 14 residues. Germline V gives CDR1 LNHDA, CDR2 SQIVND (reference sequence). Deletions cut 8 bases from V and 1 base from J, with 14 bases between. The DNA for the CDR3 is TGTGCCAGTTGTACAGGGAATTGGAACACTGAAGCTTTCTTT. The encoded protein is CASCTGNWNTEAFF.

The V call is TRBV7-2, the J call TRBJ2-7; 12 bases fit TRBD2. The CDR3 runs 14 residues. Trimming cost V 5 bases and J 3 bases; bases outside gene matches: 2. Germline assignment: CDR1 SGHTA and CDR2 FQGNSA. The DNA for the CDR3 is TGTGCCAGCAGCCGGACTAGCGGGAACTACGAGCAGTACTTC. The encoded protein is CASSRTSGNYEQYF.

This clone has only one observation. The rearrangement uses TRBV5-4 and TRBJ2-2; the D gene is possibly TRBD1 (5 bases). Germline assignment: CDR1 SGHNT and CDR2 YYREEE (reference sequence). The CDR3 has 14 amino acids. Trimming cost V 2 bases and J 3 bases, with 8 bases left between them. Here the CDR3 reads CASSLFRDTGELFF. The CDR3 DNA follows: TGTGCCAGCAGCTTATTCAGGGACACCGGGGAGCTGTTTTTT.

This clone was detected only once. The CDR3: CASRAGGGSNQPQHF. In DNA form, the CDR3 reads TGTGCCAGCCGGGCAGGGGGCGGAAGCAATCAGCCCCAGCATTTT. The chain has TRBV28 and TRBJ1-5, with 8 bases lining up with TRBD1. CDR1 is MDHEN and CDR2 is SYDVKM in the germline V gene. Trimming removed 8 bases from V and 1 base from J; junction bases left unmatched: 7. The CDR3 sequence is 15 residues long.

This CDR3 reads CATRGDRGPYGYTF. The CDR3 DNA reads as TGTGCCACCCGAGGGGACAGGGGGCCTTATGGCTACACCTTC. The V call is TRBV28, the J call TRBJ1-2; TRBD1 matches 12 bases. From germline, CDR1 is MDHEN and CDR2 SYDVKM. The CDR3 extends over 14 amino acids. Trimming took 10 bases from V and 5 from J; bases not matched to a gene: 8.

The gene calls are TRBV6-5 and TRBJ1-2; 8 bases line up with TRBD1. Trimming at V came to 6 bases and at J to 1 base, leaving 4 bases not matched to a gene. CDR3 length: 14 residues. Per germline, CDR1 MNHEY and CDR2 SVGAGI. This chain's CDR3 is CASSGQGRNYGYTF. CDR3 nucleotides: TGTGCCAGCAGCGGACAGGGACGTAACTATGGCTACACCTTC.

The CDR3 spells CASSEELAGGMSSYEQYF. The CDR3 DNA follows: TGTGCCAGCAGTGAAGAACTAGCGGGAGGAATGAGCTCCTACGAGCAGTACTTC. This rearrangement joins TRBV6-1 to TRBJ2-7; TRBD2 agrees at 12 bases. V gave up 1 base and J gave up 0 bases; unmatched junction bases: 7. Germline CDR1 is MNHNS and CDR2 is SASEGT. The CDR3 is 18 amino acids.

The genes are TRBV7-2 and TRBJ1-6; a possible D gene is TRBD1 (6 bases). The CDR3 runs to 14 residues. V lost 7 bases and J lost 5, with 12 bases in between. Germline V CDR1 and CDR2: SGHTA, FQGNSA. The CDR3 DNA sequence: TGTGCCAGCACCGCAGGGGCCAATAATTCACCCCTCCACTTT. Translation: CASTAGANNSPLHF.

V and J are TRBV30 and TRBJ2-1; D is perhaps TRBD1 (5 bases). Germline-derived CDR1 and CDR2 are GTSNPN and SVGIG (reference sequence). The germline V and J ends were trimmed by 0 bases and 4 bases, with 10 bases remaining between them. The CDR3 has 14 residues. This CDR3 is CAWSVGALYNEQFF. As DNA, the CDR3 is TGTGCCTGGAGTGTAGGGGCTCTGTACAATGAGCAGTTCTTC.